This TCR beta chain was identified during a study of cytomegalovirus exposure and HLA in healthy donors (dated by TCRdb to 2016 to 2017). Regarding the complete study: An earlier analysis of about 530 of the donors reported approximately 300 Gb of sequence data and around 110 million unique TCR beta sequences obtained from some 170 million T cells. In an earlier analysis of 500 to 650 of the donors, high-throughput TCR beta sequencing was used to judge whether each TCR beta V gene segment behaved as functional or pseudogenic. An early release covering approximately 600 HLA-typed donors comprised about 300 gigabases of sequencing data and tens of millions of unique TCR sequences. Among roughly 400 genotyped donors of the cohort, an average of about 220,000 unique TCR beta nucleotide sequences was sequenced per donor, of which about 19% were non-productive. Rather than using new phenotypic data, the later analysis identified candidate immune exposures from TCR beta sequences and from how often those sequences occurred across donors. The study used immunosequencing to profile the T cell repertoires of several hundred subjects and linked those repertoires to cytomegalovirus serostatus. Of the 350 to 400 genotyped donors, approximately 82% fell in the genetic ancestry cluster associated with self-reported Caucasian donors. Typing coverage varied by locus: roughly 629-630 donors for A, B, C, DRB1 and DQB1; roughly 500 for DQA1; 600 to 610 for DPA1; around 490 for DPB1. The study aimed to test whether cataloging public T cell receptors could reveal signatures of past pathogen exposure. Donor age, sex, ethnicity and CMV serostatus were compiled alongside the repertoire data. HLA typing covered class I and class II loci at four-digit resolution. A later genetic analysis used genome-wide SNP genotypes for about 55% of the 666 donors, treating that subset as a discovery cohort. A later analysis re-analyzed previously published TCR beta repertoires from roughly 690 donors and added high-resolution HLA genotyping to study TCR occurrence patterns. Because of strong linkage in the cohort, a few DR-DQ haplotypes were treated as single units for association and clustering. Along with the roughly 610-subject first cohort, a separate validation cohort of 120 different subjects was used. To predict cytomegalovirus infection status, the study combined high-throughput TCR immunosequencing, statistical association of individual TCRs with disease status, and machine learning. Every repertoire in the discovery cohort had been generated on one and the same sequencing platform.

In total, over 600 healthy bone marrow donors made up the cohort. At the time of sampling, all cohort members were nominally healthy, though unrecorded immune exposures were likely present. Of the 710 or so cohort members, 250 to 300 had a positive CMV serostatus and 350 to 450 had a negative one, while no CMV serostatus was recorded for the donor. Each donor provided a peripheral blood sample, and peripheral blood mononuclear cells were used for TCR beta sequencing. Genomic DNA was extracted from the blood cell samples with the Qiagen DNeasy Blood Extraction Kit. The paper's findings and limits, for the study overall: A further reported finding was that TCR beta sequences accurately predicted the HLA-A and HLA-B alleles for most subjects in the first cohort. In this cohort, only TCR beta chains were sequenced, and detectable features were limited by the absence of alpha or paired-chain data. In a later analysis, HLA-associated TCR beta chains were found to be more clonally expanded and to have lower generation probabilities than equally common non-associated chains. Because counts were too low, more than 15 rarely observed V segments, including chromosome 9 orphons, were left out of the earlier analysis of 587 of the donors. Because some donors lacked HLA typing at each locus, the association tests relied only on the typed subset. In vitro tests confirmed that three of the cytomegalovirus-associated TCR beta chains recognize cytomegalovirus antigens. Linkage disequilibrium might explain the correlated functional status among segregating V segments, but an unknown experimental factor could not be ruled out. In a later analysis, TCR association rates were found to vary across HLA loci, with the most associated TCRs seen for DRB1 alleles and the fewest for HLA-C alleles. According to a later genetic analysis, donors in an Asian-associated ancestry cluster had fewer N-insertions in productive TCRs than the approximately 610-donor mean. A later analysis associated 17,000 or so TCR beta sequences with specific HLA alleles at a false discovery rate of 0.05. Immune exposure information for the cohort was limited to CMV serostatus. Roughly uniform sequencing depth across donors was assumed in presence/absence analyses, although this assumption may not hold. V-gene and J-gene trimming of TCR beta chains was associated with a missense DCLRE1C variant in a later genetic analysis, and the association was replicated in an independent cohort. Assigning TCR associations to individual alleles was difficult when HLA alleles, especially DR and DQ, strongly co-occurred. A cluster of highly shared sequence variants was judged likely to be a technical artifact of the sequencing pipeline. According to a later analysis, parvovirus B19, influenza, CMV and Epstein-Barr virus appeared linked to several top co-occurrence clusters. The authors suggested that the approach could potentially be extended to other disease states and immunological phenotypes. The 87-base-pair reads could not distinguish some IMGT-functional V segments, including TRBV6-2 and TRBV6-3, so those segments were excluded. The study gave a list of 150 to 200 TCR beta chains associated with cytomegalovirus. Broadly in line with IMGT annotations, most TCR beta V segments showed up in productive rearrangements about 87% or about 30% of the time in an earlier analysis of some 590 of the donors. Cytomegalovirus status was reported to be diagnosed by the classifier with high specificity and sensitivity in both the original and validation cohorts. Most TCR sequences were observed very rarely across donors, whereas some public TCRs were present in many individuals. A later analysis found that most CMV-associated TCR beta chains appeared HLA-restricted, with HLA associations seemingly driven largely by CMV exposure.

The receptor library was made with the immunoSEQ multiplex PCR assay. The multiplex PCR relied on a mix of 60 forward primers for TCR Vbeta segments and 13 reverse primers for TCR Jbeta segments. Amplification of the CDR3 region of rearranged TCR beta genes was performed with a multiplex PCR assay on genomic DNA. Amplified TCR beta libraries were sequenced as 87-base-pair reads on the Illumina HiSeq System. Concerning the study's data processing: In a later analysis, approximately 74 million unique TCR beta chains were counted across the roughly 670 repertoires, and around 10 million of these chains were shared by at least two donors. Raw reads were error-corrected and collapsed into unique sequences by a nearest-neighbor algorithm in which closely related sequences were merged to remove PCR and sequencing errors. CDR3 sequences were aligned to IMGT reference sequences to assign V, D and J gene segments. For a sequence to be retained, at least a six-nucleotide match to both a V gene segment and a J gene segment was required. Rearrangements were called productive when the CDR3 lacked stop codons and stayed in frame with V and J; all others were non-productive. Following IMGT convention, CDR3 was defined as the stretch from the second conserved V-encoded cysteine up to the conserved J-encoded phenylalanine. Sequences without an unambiguous match to a single V gene segment were excluded from the earlier analysis of 500 to 700 of the donors. An earlier analysis of a few hundred of the donors classified V segments as functional when productive rearrangements were above 56.7% and as segregating when the standard deviation between donors was above 5%. A statistical classification framework was built to diagnose cytomegalovirus status from the catalog of TCR beta chain sequences. In a later analysis, TCR nucleotide sequences were compared against IMGT/GENE-DB human TR gene sequences so that V and J genes could be assigned. The TCRdist pipeline was used in a later analysis to assign CDR3 sequences and most-parsimonious VDJ recombination scenarios. In a later analysis, each TCR beta chain was defined by its CDR3 amino acid sequence together with its V-gene family, and reads without a unique V-gene family were excluded. As a way to deal with suspected cross-contamination and a sequencing artifact, a later analysis dropped under 600 nucleotide sequences that were highly shared and had low generation probability. In a later analysis, a clonal expansion index for each public chain was calculated from normalized within-repertoire ranks of inferred template counts. A later analysis computed generation probabilities with a VDJ recombination model fitted to out-of-frame rearrangements, and checked the results against IGoR. Hypergeometric tests were used in a later analysis to score TCR-TCR, TCR-HLA and TCR-CMV co-occurrence, with a repertoire-size bias correction applied to the TCR pairs. In a later analysis, false discovery rates were estimated by permuting HLA or CMV assignments 20 times. In a later analysis, co-occurring TCRs were grouped using DBSCAN, with TCRdist sequence similarity added in when clustering inside HLA-allele-positive subsets. Co-occurrence clustering excluded repertoires with fewer than 30,000 or more than 120,000 public chains, plus five with anomalous nucleotide sharing. TCRdb's version of the immuneACCESS table is confined to in-frame rearrangements and falls short of the full clone set. An unresolved V gene accounts for under half of the shortfall where checked; the remainder is of unknown origin. That table furnishes V, J and clone size, whereas the DNA furnished D and trimming. In this sample the table shows around 150,000 clones, 73% of which occur a single time. Together, the top ten hold around 14% of the sample.

A remark on this clone: Its antigen remains undetermined. No much larger clone exists at a distance of one base, and base qualities are not known.

Its CDR3 holds 14 amino acids, cysteine through phenylalanine. Only the CDR3 DNA is retained, 42 bases long and in frame from the first base. Deletion took 6 bases off V and 0 bases off J, with a span of 14 bases between the germline ends. CDR1 and CDR2, per the germline V gene, are SQVTM and ANQGSEA. Sequenced material: PBMCs. The clonotype originates from a human donor in good health. The chain uses TRBV29-1 and TRBJ1-1; the D region possibly corresponds to TRBD1 (5 bases align). At the DNA level, the sequence is TGCAGCGTGACTGGGACTTTCATGAACACTGAAGCTTTCTTT. Its protein product is CSVTGTFMNTEAFF.